The subject of this entry is one T cell receptor (beta chain). Its specificity is not known. A much larger clone lies one base from this, so it may be a read error. This sample stems from a study of CD8 T cells in ankylosing spondylitis. Researchers built TCR beta libraries using quantitative 5'-RACE with molecular barcodes. TCRdb itself ran the 5' RACE reads through MiXCR, one entry per CDR3 protein. The profile shows about 240,000 distinct CDR3 sequences, 7.5% to 9% of them singletons. CDR3 length: 13 amino acids. Study-level findings and limits: Several highly homologous variants made up a TCR beta motif, and this motif appeared characteristic of ankylosing spondylitis blood. It was reported that disease-linked clones were significantly enriched in matched ankylosing spondylitis synovial fluid.

The sample comprised blood, either unsorted or a sorted T cell fraction (not recorded which). This rearrangement joins TRBV12-3 or TRBV12-4 to TRBJ1-5, with a weak D call TRBD1 (5 bases). The TCR originated in a male donor with ankylosing spondylitis or in good health (not recorded which). CDR3 nucleotide sequence: TGTGCCAGCAGTCCAGGGATCAATCTGCCCCAGCATTTT. Translated, it gives CASSPGINLPQHF.